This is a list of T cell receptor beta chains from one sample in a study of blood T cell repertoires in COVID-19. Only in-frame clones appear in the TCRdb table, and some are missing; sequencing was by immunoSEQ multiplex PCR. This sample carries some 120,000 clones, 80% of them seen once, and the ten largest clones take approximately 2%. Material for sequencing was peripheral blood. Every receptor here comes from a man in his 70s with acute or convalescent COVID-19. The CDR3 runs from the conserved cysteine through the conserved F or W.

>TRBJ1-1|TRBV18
CASSPSQGRGNTEAFF
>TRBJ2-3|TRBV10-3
CAISAVRETSTDTQYF
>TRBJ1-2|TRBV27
CASRGLRETLMGNYGYTF
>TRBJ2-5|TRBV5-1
CASSTRLAGAQETQYF
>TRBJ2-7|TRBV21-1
CASSKKDSLYEQYF
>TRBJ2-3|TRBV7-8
CASSPRDRVWRGTDTQYF
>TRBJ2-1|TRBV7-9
CASSRSGTNTYNEQFF
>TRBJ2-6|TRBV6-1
CASSEGYRAFSSGANVLTF
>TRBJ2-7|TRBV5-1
CASSHGQGYEQYF
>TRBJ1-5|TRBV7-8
CASSLRHSNQPQHF
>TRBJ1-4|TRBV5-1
CASSAAGTAFATNEKLFF
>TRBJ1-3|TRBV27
CASSPGTAKDRSGNTIYF
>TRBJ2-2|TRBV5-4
CASSFLAQDTGELFF
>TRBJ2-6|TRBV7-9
CASSLNRGSGKANVLTF
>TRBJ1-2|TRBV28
CASSSGGNYGYTF
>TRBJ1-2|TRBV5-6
CASSLANRSPYGYTF
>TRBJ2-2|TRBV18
CASTGTANTGELFF
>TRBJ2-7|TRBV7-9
CASSPTGGRGEQYF
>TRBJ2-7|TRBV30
CAWSANRLYEQYF
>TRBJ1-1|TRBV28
CASSSLDTEAFF
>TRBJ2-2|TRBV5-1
CASSSRQGSGGELFF
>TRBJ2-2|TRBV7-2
CASSPSKNQNTGELFF
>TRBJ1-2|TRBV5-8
CASSPLRANYGYTF
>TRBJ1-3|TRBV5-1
CASSSGQGAAGNTIYF
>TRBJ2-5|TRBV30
CAWSTMTGTEETQYF
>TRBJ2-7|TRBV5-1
CASSLSRADEQYF
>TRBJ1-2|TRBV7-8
CASSPSGRGLGYTF
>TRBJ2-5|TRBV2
CASSVDRGQETQYF
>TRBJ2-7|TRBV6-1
CASSEGGRNFYEQYF
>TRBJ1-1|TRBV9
CASSVDGRGTEAFF
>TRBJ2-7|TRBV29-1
CSVEEGRNEQYF
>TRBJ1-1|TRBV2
CASRRTLLDTEAFF
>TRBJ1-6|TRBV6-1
CASSEVRNSPLHF
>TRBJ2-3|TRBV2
CAIRTSGGDTQYF
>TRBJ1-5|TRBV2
CATSREQGIQPQHF
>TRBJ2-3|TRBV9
CASSVATSTDTQYF
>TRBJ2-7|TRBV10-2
CASRGQKAYEQYF
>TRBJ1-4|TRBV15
CATSRNRGDSGNEKLFF
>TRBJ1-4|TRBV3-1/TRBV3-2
CASSRGDEKLFF
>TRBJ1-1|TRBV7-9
CASSRREGAQKAFF
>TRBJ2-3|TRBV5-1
CASSPGLAGGPGTDTQYF
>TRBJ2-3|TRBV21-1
CASSKGSNLRNF